The present T cell receptor (beta chain) was sequenced within a study of blood T cell repertoires in COVID-19. Study details: The analysed material was cDNA or gDNA that came from T cells, B-cell-depleted T cells, or PBMCs.

As originally analysed: Scientists estimated how many nucleated cells there were by amplifying reference gene primers. Produced via immunoSEQ multiplex PCR; TCRdb's table is partial and in-frame only. That table furnishes V, J and clone size, whereas the DNA furnished D and trimming. The sample lists more than 85,000 clones, nearly 90% seen once, with approximately 2.9% in the top ten. This clonotype originated in a woman of 80 years or more with acute or convalescent COVID-19. The sample taken for sequencing was peripheral blood.

The CDR3 DNA sequence: TGTGCCAGAATTGATGGGCAGGTTCGTAATTCACCCCTCCACTTT. It encodes CARIDGQVRNSPLHF. The rearrangement joins TRBV19 to TRBJ1-6; D is uncertain. CDR3 length: 15 amino acids. V lost 9 bases, J lost 6 bases, and 18 bases lay in between. Germline V gene sequence: CDR1 LNHDA, CDR2 SQIVND (reference sequence).